Sequencing of this T cell receptor beta chain was carried out in a study of STAT5B mutations in CD4+ large granular lymphocyte leukemia. Overall study: Among healthy donors, a particular HLA allele went with more CDR3 'QG' motifs.

The survey-level immunoSEQ assay was used. TCRdb's copy holds only in-frame clones and misses some; the assay was immunoSEQ multiplex PCR. The sample includes 30,000 or so clones, around four fifths seen only once; the top ten take around 4.4%. A few counts support this clone. Its antigen is currently unknown. This CDR3 contains 14 residues. The J segment lost 2 bases and the V segment lost 5 bases, leaving 3 bases of the junction unmatched. Germline lookup yields CDR1 MNHEY and CDR2 SMNVEV (reference sequence). The study's findings and limits: About 26% of private leukemic clonotypes occurred rarely in other patients' non-leukemic repertoires. Without putative leukemic clones, patient CD4-sorted repertoires remained more clonal than healthy CD4+ repertoires.

The chain combines TRBV27 with TRBJ1-5, with TRBD1 matching 7 bases. The sequencing input was CD4+ T cells from blood buffy coats. This TCR came from a human donor in good health. This CDR3 is CASSNRGRNQPQHF. The CDR3 coding sequence is TGTGCCAGCAGTAACAGGGGCCGCAATCAGCCCCAGCATTTT.